The sequence of this T cell receptor (beta chain) was determined in a study of blood T cell repertoires in COVID-19. Across the study: Sites in the United States, Italy and Spain provided acute and convalescent COVID-19 samples.

Membership in each cohort depended on participant-reported clinical history. Germline V gives CDR1 SGHNT, CDR2 YENEEA. The CDR3 extends over 11 amino acids. The V and J ends lost 2 bases and 8 bases respectively, with 4 bases between them. Sequencing was performed with immunoSEQ multiplex PCR; in TCRdb, only in-frame clones are kept and a portion is missing. The sample yields around 230,000 clones, roughly four fifths seen once. The sequencing input was PBMCs or T cells enriched from blood (not recorded which). This sequence joins TRBV11-3 and TRBJ2-1; D remains ambiguous. This sequence was found in a man aged 35-49 years who had recovered from COVID-19. CDR3 sequence: CASSLRDEQFF. CDR3 DNA sequence: TGTGCCAGCAGCTTACGTGATGAGCAGTTCTTC.